This T cell receptor beta chain appears in the sequencing data of a study of control samples from healthy donors and cancer patients (dated by TCRdb to the early 2020s). The receptor library was made with the immunoSEQ multiplex PCR assay. Entries here come from immuneACCESS through TCRdb and include only in-frame sequences with V and J called. Some clones fail to appear in such tables; in the studies checked, an unresolved V gene covers under half of the shortfall, and the cause of the remainder is unknown. Recorded for this sample are fewer than 100,000 clones; about four fifths of them occurred a single time. Jointly, the top ten make up about 2% of the sample. Taken from the germline V gene, the CDR1 and CDR2 loops are SGHTA and FQGTGA. V loses 3 bases of germline sequence and J loses 2 bases, and the interval between the two ends is 7 bases. The CDR3 measures 14 amino acids from cysteine to phenylalanine. The sequence is cut down to CDR3 DNA, 42 bases in frame from base 1.

Concerning this clone itself: Its specific antigen is unknown. No per-base quality is available; no much larger clone lies one base away.

The sample consisted of blood. This sequence was found in a man aged 55 to 69 in good health. Recombination joined TRBV7-3 with TRBJ2-2, with no D gene named confidently. This receptor carries the CDR3 CASSLNNNTGELFF. The DNA sequence is as follows: TGTGCCAGCAGCTTGAACAACAACACCGGGGAGCTGTTTTTT.